A selection of T cell receptor beta chains follows, all from one sample in a study of T cell responses to AZD1222 COVID-19 vaccine. Only in-frame clones appear in the TCRdb table, and some are missing; sequencing was by immunoSEQ multiplex PCR. The data show 140,000 to 150,000 clones, with roughly 91% seen just once and under 2% held by the top ten. This specimen was peripheral blood, taken on day 0 of AZD1222 vaccination. These receptors came from an adult in good health. The CDR3 runs from the conserved cysteine through the conserved F or W. The D gene is left open where the match is weak. Clone size appears in some rows only: once, few, many, or a class for an expanded clone.

>NA|TRBV3-1/TRBV3-2|14|TRBJ2-7|NA
CASSQHPGTYEQYF
TGTGCCAGCAGCCAGCATCCCGGGACCTACGAGCAGTACTTC
>NA|TRBV11-2|15|TRBJ2-2|TRBD1
CASSSSTGGIGELFF
TGTGCCAGCAGCTCCAGTACAGGGGGCATCGGGGAGCTGTTTTTT
>NA|TRBV15|17|TRBJ1-2|NA
CATSRDVQSRGYAGYTF
TGTGCCACCAGCAGAGATGTACAATCCAGGGGCTATGCAGGCTACACCTTC
>NA|TRBV10-3|16|TRBJ1-2|NA
CAISGRGLGAPMDYTF
TGTGCCATCAGTGGGAGAGGGTTGGGGGCCCCAATGGACTACACCTTC
>once|TRBV4-1|16|TRBJ1-4|NA
CASSHSPRRANEKLFF
TGCGCCAGCAGCCATAGTCCCAGGAGAGCTAATGAAAAACTGTTTTTT
>NA|TRBV7-3|13|TRBJ1-1|NA
CASSITGDTEAFF
TGTGCCAGCAGCATTACCGGGGACACTGAAGCTTTCTTT
>NA|TRBV6-6|14|TRBJ1-2|TRBD1
CASSYSGTGFGYTF
TGTGCCAGCAGTTACTCCGGGACAGGGTTTGGCTACACCTTC
>NA|TRBV11-2|14|TRBJ1-1|NA
CASSSRIRNTEAFF
TGTGCCAGCAGCTCGCGGATAAGGAACACTGAAGCTTTCTTT
>NA|TRBV5-6|13|TRBJ2-7|TRBD2
CASSLLATYEQYF
TGTGCCAGCAGCTTACTAGCGACCTACGAGCAGTACTTC
>NA|TRBV6-5|13|TRBJ1-1|NA
CASSGAQNTEAFF
TGTGCCAGTTCAGGGGCCCAGAACACTGAAGCTTTCTTT
>NA|TRBV5-8|18|TRBJ1-5|NA
CASSFGGIAAFGNQPQHF
TGTGCCAGCAGCTTTGGGGGCATAGCGGCGTTCGGCAATCAGCCCCAGCATTTT
>NA|TRBV13|20|TRBJ2-6|TRBD2
CASSPRTSGATWAGANVLTF
TGTGCCAGCAGCCCGAGGACTAGCGGGGCCACTTGGGCGGGGGCCAACGTCCTGACTTTC
>NA|TRBV7-9|15|TRBJ2-1|NA
CASSPRGPGNNEQFF
TGTGCCAGCAGCCCTCGGGGGCCGGGGAACAATGAGCAGTTCTTC
>NA|TRBV6-5|13|TRBJ1-1|NA
CASSNREDTEAFF
TGTGCCAGCAGTAACAGGGAGGACACTGAAGCTTTCTTT
>NA|TRBV7-9|18|TRBJ1-2|NA
CASSLGVGRPSGLDGYTF
TGTGCCAGCAGCTTAGGGGTGGGCAGACCATCAGGACTTGATGGCTACACCTTC
>NA|TRBV7-8|17|TRBJ2-7|NA
CASSSLGVVTVSYEQYF
TGTGCCAGCAGCTCATTGGGGGTGGTAACAGTCTCCTACGAGCAGTACTTC
>once|TRBV11-2|14|TRBJ2-5|NA
CASSGVAGQETQYF
TGTGCCAGCAGCGGGGTGGCAGGCCAAGAGACCCAGTACTTC
>NA|TRBV2|13|TRBJ2-1|NA
CASMRTPGGQQFF
TGTGCCAGCATGCGCACTCCGGGTGGTCAGCAGTTCTTC
>NA|TRBV9|15|TRBJ2-3|NA
CASSVYTGSTDTQYF
TGTGCCAGCAGCGTATATACAGGGAGCACAGATACGCAGTATTTT
>NA|TRBV9|13|TRBJ2-7|NA
CASSAPSSVEQYF
TGTGCCAGCAGCGCTCCGTCTAGCGTCGAGCAGTACTTC
>NA|TRBV5-5|17|TRBJ2-2|NA
CASSPSGILLNTGELFF
TGTGCCAGCAGCCCTTCAGGGATCTTGTTGAACACCGGGGAGCTGTTTTTT
>once|TRBV18|15|TRBJ2-1|TRBD2
CASSPASGNHNEQFF
TGTGCCAGCTCACCAGCTAGCGGGAACCACAATGAGCAGTTCTTC
>NA|TRBV11-2|17|TRBJ2-7|TRBD2
CASSLDEGGRARHEQYF
TGTGCCAGCAGCTTAGATGAGGGCGGGAGGGCCAGACACGAGCAGTACTTC
>NA|TRBV5-5|14|TRBJ1-5|NA
CASSKGDSNQPQHF
TGTGCCAGCAGTAAAGGGGATAGCAATCAGCCCCAGCATTTT
>NA|TRBV7-2|16|TRBJ2-3|NA
CASSLVGGLGTDTQYF
TGTGCCAGCAGCTTAGTAGGGGGGCTGGGCACAGATACGCAGTATTTT
>NA|TRBV7-9|15|TRBJ1-2|TRBD1
CASSQTGQGEGGYTF
TGTGCCAGCAGCCAAACGGGACAGGGTGAGGGAGGCTACACCTTC
>NA|TRBV3-1/TRBV3-2|16|TRBJ2-5|TRBD2
CASSQDLAGGQETQYF
TGTGCCAGCAGCCAAGACCTAGCGGGGGGGCAAGAGACCCAGTACTTC
>NA|TRBV7-9|14|TRBJ1-2|NA
CASSLETGNRGYTF
TGTGCCAGCAGCTTAGAGACCGGGAATAGGGGCTACACCTTC
>once|TRBV19|14|TRBJ1-1|NA
CASSPPLGNTEAFF
TGTGCCAGTAGTCCCCCTTTGGGTAACACTGAAGCTTTCTTT
>NA|TRBV5-5|12|TRBJ2-2|NA
CASSSKRGELFF
TGTGCCAGCAGCTCGAAAAGGGGGGAGCTGTTTTTT
>NA|TRBV21-1|16|TRBJ1-3|NA
CASRRVGLRLENTIYF
TGTGCCAGCAGGCGGGTCGGGCTTCGCCTGGAAAACACCATATATTTT
>NA|TRBV20-1|15|TRBJ2-7|NA
CSASKKQGNSYEQYF
TGCAGTGCTAGTAAGAAGCAGGGTAACTCCTACGAGCAGTACTTC
>once|TRBV19|13|TRBJ1-5|NA
CASSITEEGPQHF
TGTGCCAGTAGTATAACCGAGGAAGGGCCCCAGCATTTT
>NA|TRBV7-2|16|TRBJ1-1|NA
CASSSEGGLGNTEAFF
TGTGCCAGCAGCTCAGAAGGGGGATTGGGAAACACTGAAGCTTTCTTT
>NA|TRBV28|13|TRBJ1-2|NA
CASNLNRFYGYTF
TGTGCCAGCAACCTGAACAGGTTCTATGGCTACACCTTC
>NA|TRBV2|13|TRBJ2-5|NA
CASSGYSQETQYF
TGTGCCAGCAGTGGCTACAGCCAAGAGACCCAGTACTTC
>NA|TRBV9|16|TRBJ2-1|NA
CASSVARASPYNEQFF
TGTGCCAGCAGCGTAGCTCGGGCTAGCCCCTACAATGAGCAGTTCTTC
>NA|TRBV7-3|16|TRBJ2-2|TRBD2
CASAILSGGNTGELFF
TGTGCCAGTGCTATACTAAGCGGGGGGAACACCGGGGAGCTGTTTTTT
>NA|TRBV7-3|16|TRBJ2-3|TRBD1
CASSPGTGARTDTQYF
TGTGCCAGCAGCCCGGGGACAGGGGCCCGCACAGATACGCAGTATTTT
>few|TRBV5-1|14|TRBJ1-2|NA
CASSPTGPLYGYTF
TGCGCCAGCAGCCCTACAGGGCCGCTCTATGGCTACACCTTC
>NA|TRBV14|17|TRBJ1-1|TRBD1
CASSLEGPGQGKREAFF
TGTGCCAGCAGCCTAGAGGGTCCGGGACAGGGGAAGCGTGAAGCTTTCTTT
>NA|TRBV29-1|15|TRBJ1-1|TRBD1
CSVCRTGGMNTEAFF
TGCAGCGTATGCCGGACAGGGGGCATGAACACTGAAGCTTTCTTT
>NA|TRBV11-2|14|TRBJ1-2|NA
CASSPLGIPYGYTF
TGTGCCAGCAGCCCCCTAGGGATCCCCTATGGCTACACCTTC
>NA|TRBV11-3|14|TRBJ2-3|TRBD2
CASSITSGTDTQYF
TGTGCCAGCAGCATAACTAGCGGCACAGATACGCAGTATTTT
>NA|TRBV15|15|TRBJ2-7|TRBD2
CATSRGGTRSVEQYF
TGTGCCACCAGCAGAGGTGGGACTAGGTCGGTCGAGCAGTACTTC
>once|TRBV7-2|13|TRBJ2-6|NA
CASSPSGANVLTF
TGTGCCAGCAGCCCCTCTGGGGCCAACGTCCTGACTTTC
>once|TRBV18|14|TRBJ1-3|NA
CASSPGTVGNTIYF
TGTGCCAGCTCCCCTGGGACCGTAGGAAACACCATATATTTT
>few|TRBV6-6|15|TRBJ2-7|NA
CASSFTGPSSYEQYF
TGTGCCAGCAGTTTTACAGGGCCAAGCTCCTACGAGCAGTACTTC
>NA|TRBV5-1|14|TRBJ2-3|NA
CASTPGESTDTQYF
TGCGCCAGCACCCCGGGCGAAAGCACAGATACGCAGTATTTT
>NA|TRBV2|11|TRBJ1-1|NA
CASSEHVGLLF
TGTGCCAGCAGTGAACATGTCGGCCTCCTTTTT
>NA|TRBV7-9|15|TRBJ2-7|TRBD1
CASSLTGQGAHEQYF
TGTGCCAGCAGCTTAACGGGACAGGGGGCCCACGAGCAGTACTTC
>NA|TRBV6-6|16|TRBJ2-3|TRBD1
CASRSGKGQFTDTQYF
TGTGCCAGCAGATCCGGAAAGGGACAGTTCACAGATACGCAGTATTTT